These 10 T cell receptor beta chains were sequenced from one sample in a study of blood T cell repertoires in COVID-19. The data were produced by immunoSEQ multiplex PCR, yet TCRdb's version contains in-frame clones alone and is incomplete. The sample yields 35,000 or so clones, about nine tenths seen once. Sequenced: peripheral blood. The receptor set was obtained from a human donor in a cohort sampled during active COVID-19.

This clone was seen once. This chain links TRBV9 with TRBJ1-1; D unresolved. CDR3 length: 15 residues. With 2 bases removed from V and 1 base from J, the gap between germline ends came to 12 bases. CDR1 SGDLS and CDR2 YYNGEE come from the germline V gene. The chain's CDR3 is CASSVGGQRNTEAFF. In nucleotides, the CDR3 is TGTGCCAGCAGCGTGGGAGGGCAGCGGAACACTGAAGCTTTCTTT.

This chain links TRBV5-1 with TRBJ2-5; TRBD1 is a possible D gene (6 bases). The CDR3 is made up of 15 amino acids. V dropped 4 bases and J dropped 5 bases, with 18 bases sitting between them. CDR1 is SGHRS and CDR2 is YFSETQ in the germline V gene. CDR3 nucleotides: TGCGCCAGCAGCGTGACAGGCGGTGATGGGGAGACCCAGTACTTC. Its protein is CASSVTGGDGETQYF.

The chain employs TRBV6-2 or TRBV6-3 and TRBJ2-3; TRBD2 matches at 16 bases. CDR3 length equals 20 residues. Germline values: CDR1 MNHEY, CDR2 SVGEGT. The ends lost 5 bases at V and 5 bases at J; junction bases unmatched: 16. DNA of the CDR3: TGTGCCAGCAGTACCCCCTTTATCGGGACTAGCGGGAGGGCCAAAGATACGCAGTATTTT. It is translated as CASSTPFIGTSGRAKDTQYF.

V and J are TRBV30 and TRBJ1-3; a possible D gene is TRBD1 (5 bases). The ends were cut back, 2 bases at V and 6 bases at J, with 14 bases in the middle. The CDR3 is 14 residues long. Germline loops: CDR1 GTSNPN, CDR2 SVGIG (reference sequence). DNA for the CDR3: TGTGCCTGGAGTATGGGGTCAGGGAAAAACACCATATATTTT. This encodes CAWSMGSGKNTIYF.

The chain employs TRBV11-3 and TRBJ2-1; tentatively, D is TRBD1 (5 bases). Germline V gene lookup returns CDR1 SGHNT and CDR2 YENEEA. This CDR3 has 12 amino acids. The V end lost 5 bases, the J end lost 9 bases, and 11 bases lay between the germline ends. The CDR3 DNA is TGTGCCAGCAGCCTAAGGGGCCGTGAGCAGTTCTTC. This encodes CASSLRGREQFF.

This chain uses TRBV5-1 with TRBJ1-4; 9 positions match TRBD1. This CDR3 has 15 residues. From germline, CDR1 is SGHRS and CDR2 YFSETQ. V shed 2 bases, J shed 8 bases, and the junction held 7 bases outside the gene matches. This chain's CDR3 is CASSFTGGRGEKLFF. CDR3 DNA: TGCGCCAGCAGCTTCACAGGGGGCCGAGGGGAAAAACTGTTTTTT.

The rearrangement joins TRBV30 to TRBJ2-6; D may be TRBD2 (6 bases). The V gene lost 1 base and the J gene lost 0 bases, with 10 bases spanning the gap. The CDR3 consists of 16 residues. From germline, CDR1 is GTSNPN and CDR2 SVGIG (reference sequence). The CDR3 bases are TGTGCCTGGAGTGGGGAGGCAGGCTCTGGGGCCAACGTCCTGACTTTC. This encodes CAWSGEAGSGANVLTF. The full variable domain, with the rest looked up from reference TRBV30 and TRBJ2-6, is SQTIHQWPATLVQPVGSPLSLECTVEGTSNPNLYWYRQAAGRGLQLLFYSVGIGQISSEVPQNLSASRPQDRQFILSSKKLLLSDSGFYLCAWSGEAGSGANVLTFGAGSRLTVL.

The chain combines TRBV28 with TRBJ2-3; maybe TRBD2 (5 bases). The CDR3 extends over 15 amino acids. Trimming took 5 bases from V and 0 from J, leaving 12 bases between them. CDR1 and CDR2 from the germline V gene are MDHEN and SYDVKM. In nucleotides, the CDR3 is TGTGCCAGCAGTGCAGCGGAGACTAGCACAGATACGCAGTATTTT. Protein sequence: CASSAAETSTDTQYF.

J is TRBJ2-3 and V is TRBV3-1 (or the pseudogene TRBV3-2), with 11 bases aligning to TRBD2. The CDR3 is made up of 15 amino acids. V gave up 7 bases and J gave up 1 base; unmatched junction bases: 4. CDR1 LGHDT and CDR2 YNNKEL come from the germline V gene (reference sequence). In DNA form, the CDR3 reads TGTGCCAGCATCCTGACTAGCGGGGGCACAGATACGCAGTATTTT. The encoded protein is CASILTSGGTDTQYF.

The J gene is TRBJ2-1, the V gene TRBV19; TRBD2 matches 10 bases. Germline assignment: CDR1 LNHDA and CDR2 SQIVND (reference sequence). This CDR3 contains 17 residues. After removal of 3 bases from V and 3 bases from J, the junction contained 8 bases not matched to a gene. Here the CDR3 reads CASSIRAGGLGYNEQFF. The CDR3 nucleotides read TGTGCCAGTAGTATCAGAGCGGGAGGGTTAGGCTACAATGAGCAGTTCTTC.